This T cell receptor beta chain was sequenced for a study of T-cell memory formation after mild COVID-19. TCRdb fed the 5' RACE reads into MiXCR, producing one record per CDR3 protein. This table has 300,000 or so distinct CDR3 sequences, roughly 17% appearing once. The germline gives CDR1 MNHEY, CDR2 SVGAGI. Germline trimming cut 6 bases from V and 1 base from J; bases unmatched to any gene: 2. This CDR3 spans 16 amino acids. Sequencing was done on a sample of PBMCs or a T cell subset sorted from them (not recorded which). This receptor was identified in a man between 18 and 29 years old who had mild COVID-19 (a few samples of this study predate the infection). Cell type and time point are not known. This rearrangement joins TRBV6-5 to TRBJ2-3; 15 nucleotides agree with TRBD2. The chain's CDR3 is CASRRTSGGGTDTQYF. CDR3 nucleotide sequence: TGTGCCAGCAGACGGACTAGCGGGGGGGGCACAGATACGCAGTATTTT.